The rows below give T cell receptor beta chains drawn from one sample of a study of T cell changes during pregnancy in multiple sclerosis. TCRdb keeps only in-frame clones here, not all; method: immunoSEQ multiplex PCR. Of just over 65,000 clones listed, about 90% are singletons. The sample here was peripheral blood, taken in the second trimester of pregnancy. The receptors were gathered from a female donor with multiple sclerosis, enrolled in a pregnancy study. The CDR3 runs from the conserved cysteine through the conserved F or W. A D gene is named only where the DNA matches it firmly. For some rows the clone size is stated as once, few or many, or as a class when expanded; others skip it.

CASSVGAANTGELFF TGTGCCAGCAGCGTAGGGGCAGCGAACACCGGGGAGCTGTTTTTT NA NA TRBJ2-2 15 TRBV9
CASGPGLAHTGELFF TGTGCTAGTGGCCCTGGACTAGCCCACACCGGGGAGCTGTTTTTT TRBD2 once TRBJ2-2 15 TRBV12-5
CASSSHPSGSSYNEQFF TGTGCCAGCAGTTCACATCCTAGTGGGAGCTCCTACAATGAGCAGTTCTTC NA NA TRBJ2-1 17 TRBV6-4
CASSLPGTGAYEQYF TGTGCCAGCAGTCTTCCCGGGACAGGGGCCTACGAGCAGTACTTC TRBD1 NA TRBJ2-7 15 TRBV25-1
CASSNPSRGSLVNTEAFF TGTGCCAGCAGCAACCCATCCAGGGGGTCCCTCGTGAACACTGAAGCTTTCTTT TRBD1 NA TRBJ1-1 18 TRBV5-4
CASSHGRGAGETQYF TGCGCCAGCAGCCACGGGCGGGGGGCTGGTGAGACCCAGTACTTC TRBD2 NA TRBJ2-5 15 TRBV23-1
CASSPLGAGNQPQHF TGTGCCAGCAGCCCATTGGGGGCCGGCAATCAGCCCCAGCATTTT NA NA TRBJ1-5 15 TRBV7-9
CASSQVPQGYNSPLHF TGCGCCAGCAGCCAAGTTCCCCAGGGGTATAATTCACCCCTCCACTTT NA NA TRBJ1-6 16 TRBV4-3
CASSSFPALLQKMQETQYF TGTGCCAGCAGCTCGTTTCCCGCCCTCCTACAGAAGATGCAAGAGACCCAGTACTTC NA NA TRBJ2-5 19 TRBV11-2
CASSFEGQVTYEQYF TGTGCCAGCAGCTTTGAGGGACAGGTGACCTACGAGCAGTACTTC TRBD1 NA TRBJ2-7 15 TRBV7-2
CASSLEGSRAQYF TGTGCCAGCAGCTTAGAGGGTAGCAGGGCGCAGTATTTT NA NA TRBJ2-3 13 TRBV11-3
CASSLLGGADGYTF TGTGCCAGCAGCCTTCTGGGGGGGGCCGATGGCTACACCTTC NA NA TRBJ1-2 14 TRBV21-1
CASSQEPSGGSSHTQYF TGTGCCAGCAGCCAGGAGCCTAGCGGGGGGTCCTCTCATACGCAGTATTTT TRBD2 NA TRBJ2-3 17 TRBV4-2
CASSAKKNIQYF TGTGCCAGCAGTGCTAAAAAAAACATTCAGTACTTC NA NA TRBJ2-4 12 TRBV6-1
CASSITGRGREQYF TGTGCCAGTAGTATTACGGGCAGGGGAAGGGAGCAGTACTTC NA NA TRBJ2-7 14 TRBV19
CASSLDIPRQGRNTQYF TGTGCCAGCAGCTTAGATATACCGCGACAGGGGAGGAATACGCAGTATTTT TRBD1 NA TRBJ2-3 17 TRBV11-2
CASSQTRGGAGELFF TGTGCCAGCAGCCAGACTAGGGGGGGGGCAGGGGAGCTGTTTTTT NA NA TRBJ2-2 15 TRBV9
CSVEKGQGTEAFF TGCAGCGTTGAAAAGGGACAGGGTACAGAAGCTTTCTTT TRBD1 few TRBJ1-1 13 TRBV29-1
CASSQIGAAQETQYF TGTGCCAGCAGCCAAATTGGTGCAGCGCAAGAGACCCAGTACTTC NA NA TRBJ2-5 15 TRBV14
CASSQGGTGMGYSNQPQHF TGTGCCAGCAGCCAGGGAGGGACAGGGATGGGATATAGCAATCAGCCCCAGCATTTT TRBD1 NA TRBJ1-5 19 TRBV4-2
CASSTRGSSGYTF TGTGCCAGCTCTACCAGGGGCAGCTCTGGCTACACCTTC NA NA TRBJ1-2 13 TRBV18
CASSQEGIRTNEKLFF TGCGCCAGCAGCCAAGAAGGCATCAGGACTAATGAAAAACTGTTTTTT NA NA TRBJ1-4 16 TRBV4-1
CASSSGTGWEKLFF TGTGCCAGCTCGTCCGGGACAGGGTGGGAAAAACTGTTTTTT TRBD1 NA TRBJ1-4 14 TRBV18
CATSRQSLNTEAFF TGTGCCACCAGCCGACAGAGTCTGAACACTGAAGCTTTCTTT NA NA TRBJ1-1 14 TRBV15
CASSIVQSNQPQHF TGTGCCAGTAGTATAGTACAGAGCAATCAGCCCCAGCATTTT NA NA TRBJ1-5 14 TRBV19
CASSQARGNTEAFF TGCGCCAGCAGCCAAGCTAGAGGGAACACTGAAGCTTTCTTT NA NA TRBJ1-1 14 TRBV4-3
CASSGGRTGGTEAFF TGTGCCAGCAGTGGCGGAAGGACAGGGGGCACTGAAGCTTTCTTT TRBD1 NA TRBJ1-1 15 TRBV6-1
CAKDNRNQPQHF TGTGCCAAAGACAATCGCAATCAGCCCCAGCATTTT NA NA TRBJ1-5 12 TRBV9
CASSLTQYNEQFF TGTGCCAGCAGCTTAACGCAGTACAATGAGCAGTTCTTC NA NA TRBJ2-1 13 TRBV7-3
CASSLDRGEETQYF TGTGCCAGCAGCTTAGACCGAGGCGAGGAGACCCAGTACTTC NA NA TRBJ2-5 14 TRBV11-1
CASYLYWTREGISTEAFF TGTGCCAGCTATCTCTACTGGACTCGGGAGGGTATTAGCACTGAAGCTTTCTTT NA NA TRBJ1-1 18 TRBV13
CAWSVGAGLSGNTIYF TGTGCCTGGAGTGTAGGGGCAGGCCTCTCTGGAAACACCATATATTTT NA NA TRBJ1-3 16 TRBV30
CASSHGQGSYGYTF TGCGCCAGCAGCCATGGTCAGGGTTCCTATGGCTACACCTTC NA NA TRBJ1-2 14 TRBV4-1
CASSLVVGGTKPDTQYF TGCGCCAGCAGCTTGGTTGTAGGAGGGACTAAGCCAGATACGCAGTATTTT TRBD2 NA TRBJ2-3 17 TRBV5-1
CASRPRTGVEEKLFF TGTGCCAGCAGGCCAAGGACAGGGGTGGAAGAAAAACTGTTTTTT TRBD1 NA TRBJ1-4 15 TRBV25-1
CAWNGVTSGGRNSYEQYF TGTGCCTGGAATGGGGTGACTAGCGGGGGCCGGAACTCCTACGAGCAGTACTTC TRBD2 NA TRBJ2-7 18 TRBV30
CASSNRGNSPLHF TGTGCCAGCAGCAACAGGGGTAATTCACCCCTCCACTTT TRBD1 few TRBJ1-6 13 TRBV13
CATSREKLFF TGTGCCACCAGCCGTGAAAAACTGTTTTTT NA NA TRBJ1-4 10 TRBV15
CASKPAGGVSNQPQHF TGTGCCAGTAAACCGGCAGGGGGTGTTAGCAATCAGCCCCAGCATTTT TRBD1 NA TRBJ1-5 16 TRBV19
CASSVGDRPSYEQYF TGTGCCAGCAGCGTGGGGGACAGGCCATCCTACGAGCAGTACTTC TRBD1 NA TRBJ2-7 15 TRBV9
CASSQDRRVTDTQYF TGTGCCAGCAGCCAAGACAGGCGGGTCACAGATACGCAGTATTTT NA NA TRBJ2-3 15 TRBV14
CASSVGGAGGQYF TGTGCCAGCAGCGTAGGGGGAGCGGGGGGGCAGTACTTC TRBD2 once TRBJ2-7 13 TRBV9
CASSLGDWGRGRLTEAFF TGTGCCAGCAGCTTAGGAGACTGGGGGAGGGGGAGATTGACTGAAGCTTTCTTT NA NA TRBJ1-1 18 TRBV7-2
CASSPGRGSGANVLTF TGTGCCAGCAGCCCCGGACGGGGCTCTGGGGCCAACGTCCTGACTTTC NA NA TRBJ2-6 16 TRBV11-3
CASSLTDNEQFF TGTGCCAGCAGCTTGACGGACAATGAGCAGTTCTTC NA NA TRBJ2-1 12 TRBV5-6
CASSTAGGGGYTF TGTGCCAGCAGTACAGCAGGGGGAGGAGGCTACACCTTC TRBD1 few TRBJ1-2 13 TRBV14
CASSLAPAGGLRETQYF TGTGCCAGCAGCTTGGCCCCTGCGGGGGGGCTCAGAGAGACCCAGTACTTC TRBD2 NA TRBJ2-5 17 TRBV5-4